The sequence of this T cell receptor beta chain was determined in a study of identical twins. Study-level results: Insertions ran lower in abundant cord blood beta clonotypes, though not in memory repertoires.

Comments on this clonotype: No antigen is known for it.

After removal of 0 bases from V and 7 bases from J, the junction contained 12 bases not matched to a gene. This CDR3 comprises 16 residues. CDR1 is MNHEY and CDR2 is SVGAGI in the germline V gene. TCRdb analysed the 5' RACE reads with MiXCR anew, one entry per CDR3 protein. Seen here are some 560,000 distinct CDR3 sequences, roughly 9.5% observed once, and the top ten hold under 3.5%. These data were also filed under a second study, of yellow fever vaccine responses in identical twins.

This TCR was sampled from a woman between 18 and 29 years old in good health. The specimen was PBMCs. The chain links TRBV6-5 to TRBJ2-7, with 7 nucleotides matching TRBD2. The CDR3 reads CASSYSAGARSNEQYF. CDR3 bases: TGTGCCAGCAGTTACTCCGCGGGAGCTCGTTCGAATGAGCAGTACTTC.